This T cell receptor beta chain was obtained from a study of blood T cell repertoires in COVID-19. Study overall: The analysed material was cDNA or gDNA that came from T cells, B-cell-depleted T cells, or PBMCs.

This CDR3 region has 17 residues. V shed 4 bases and J 5 bases; nucleotides not matched to a gene: 13. Germline assignment: CDR1 SGHAT and CDR2 FQNNGV. In the original analysis: Cell counts per sample came from amplifying reference gene primers. Assay used: immunoSEQ multiplex PCR; TCRdb lists only in-frame clones, some missing. Clonal size and the V and J genes are those of that table, whereas D and trimming came from the DNA. Of 140,000 or so clones listed, just under 85% are singletons. The chain links TRBV11-2 to TRBJ1-2; 10 bases are a match to TRBD1. Input material: peripheral blood. The TCR comes from a woman of 80 years or more with acute or convalescent COVID-19. In DNA form, the CDR3 reads TGTGCCAGCAGCTCCCCGCTAAGACAGGGGGCGTGGTATGGCTACACCTTC. Its protein product is CASSSPLRQGAWYGYTF.